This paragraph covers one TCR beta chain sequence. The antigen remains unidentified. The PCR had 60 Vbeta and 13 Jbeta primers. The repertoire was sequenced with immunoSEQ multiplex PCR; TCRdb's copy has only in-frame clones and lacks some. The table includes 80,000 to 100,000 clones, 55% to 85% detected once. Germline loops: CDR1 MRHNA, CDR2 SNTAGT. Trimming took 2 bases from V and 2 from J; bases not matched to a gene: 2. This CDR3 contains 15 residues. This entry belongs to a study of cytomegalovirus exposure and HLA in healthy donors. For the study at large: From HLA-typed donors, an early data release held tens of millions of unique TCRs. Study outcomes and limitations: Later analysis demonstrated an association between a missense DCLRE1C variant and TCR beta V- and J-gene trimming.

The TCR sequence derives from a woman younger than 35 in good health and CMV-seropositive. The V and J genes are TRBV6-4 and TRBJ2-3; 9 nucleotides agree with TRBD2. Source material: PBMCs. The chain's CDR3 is CASSDGGRVTDTQYF. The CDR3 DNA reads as TGTGCCAGCAGTGACGGCGGGAGGGTCACAGATACGCAGTATTTT.